The clone carrying this TCR beta chain has a single count. Its specificity is unknown. The CDR3 spans 13 residues. Germline V lookup: CDR1 SGHDN, CDR2 FVKESK. With 5 bases removed from V and 5 bases from J, the gap between germline ends came to 13 bases. Assay execution took place at the deep level. The assay was immunoSEQ multiplex PCR, and TCRdb's table has in-frame clones only and misses some. The sample consists of 2 million to 2.5 million clones, approximately 95% of them appearing once. As defined, naive CD8 cells were CD45RO-negative and positively selected for CCR7, with terminally differentiated effector memory CD45RA+ cells excluded. This entry is derived from a study of shared clonotypes between healthy human individuals. Study-level points and caveats: Donor clonotype sharing was expected to depend on sequencing depth. In general, naive subsets displayed greater estimated richness than memory subsets did.

The rearrangement links TRBV14 to TRBJ2-7; D ambiguous. The receptor's source is a man younger than 35 in good health. Sequenced sample: naive CD8+ T cells sorted from blood. The CDR3 reads CASSETNDHEQYF. CDR3 DNA: TGTGCCAGCAGCGAGACAAATGATCACGAGCAGTACTTC.